This T cell receptor beta chain came from a study of blood T cells in healthy people across ages. Germline lookup yields CDR1 SGHTA and CDR2 FQGNSA. The CDR3 runs to 15 residues. Trimming took 5 bases from V and 2 from J, leaving 15 bases between them. In its sample, this clonotype was seen a few times. A second PCR, run for roughly 7 to 11 cycles, used a sample-barcoded 5' primer plus a J-beta primer mix. TCRdb ran MiXCR on the 5' RACE reads and lists one entry per CDR3 protein. The sample has more than 500,000 distinct CDR3 sequences; over 25% are singletons. The sample also formed part of further work on T cells of mothers and their children.

The sequenced material came from blood. The chain uses TRBV7-2 and TRBJ1-2; tentatively, D is TRBD1 (5 bases). The TCR originated in a boy aged 2 to 10 in good health. The CDR3 sequence is CASSVSRDGNYGYTF. As DNA, the CDR3 is TGTGCCAGCAGCGTTAGTAGGGACGGGAACTATGGCTACACCTTC.